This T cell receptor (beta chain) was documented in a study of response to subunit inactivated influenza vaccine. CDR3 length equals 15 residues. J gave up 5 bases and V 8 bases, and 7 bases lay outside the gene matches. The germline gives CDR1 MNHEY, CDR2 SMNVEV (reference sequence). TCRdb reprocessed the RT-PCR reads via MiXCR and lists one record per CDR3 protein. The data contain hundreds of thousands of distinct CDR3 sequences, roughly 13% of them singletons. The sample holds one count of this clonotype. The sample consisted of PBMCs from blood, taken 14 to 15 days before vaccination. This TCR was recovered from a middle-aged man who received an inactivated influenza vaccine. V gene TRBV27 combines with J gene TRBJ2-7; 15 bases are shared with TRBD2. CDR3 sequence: CASRTGTSGGNEQYF. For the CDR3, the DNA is TGTGCCAGCCGTACTGGGACTAGCGGGGGGAACGAGCAGTACTTC.